This T cell receptor beta chain was sequenced for a study of glioma-infiltrating T cells. Turning to the study itself: Glioma patients had dexamethasone for six or fewer days before surgery.

Amplification of TCR alpha and beta CDR3 regions from RNA used iRepertoire nested multiplex PCR. TCRdb passed the multiplex PCR reads through MiXCR, listing each CDR3 protein once. The sample shows fewer than 500,000 distinct CDR3 sequences, roughly two fifths of them seen only once. The sequencing sample was made of glioma tissue, nonneoplastic brain tissue, or PBMCs (not recorded which). The sequence derives from a human donor with low-grade glioma or glioblastoma, undergoing nonglioma brain surgery, or in good health (not recorded which).

This CDR3 is CSVVFPRTGAYEQYF. The CDR3 DNA is TGCAGCGTTGTATTCCCCAGGACAGGGGCCTACGAGCAGTACTTC. The chain recombines TRBV29-1 with TRBJ2-7, with 9 positions matching TRBD1. CDR1 and CDR2 from the germline V gene are SQVTM and ANQGSEA. The CDR3 is made up of 15 amino acids. The ends lost 4 bases at V and 2 bases at J; junction bases unmatched: 9.